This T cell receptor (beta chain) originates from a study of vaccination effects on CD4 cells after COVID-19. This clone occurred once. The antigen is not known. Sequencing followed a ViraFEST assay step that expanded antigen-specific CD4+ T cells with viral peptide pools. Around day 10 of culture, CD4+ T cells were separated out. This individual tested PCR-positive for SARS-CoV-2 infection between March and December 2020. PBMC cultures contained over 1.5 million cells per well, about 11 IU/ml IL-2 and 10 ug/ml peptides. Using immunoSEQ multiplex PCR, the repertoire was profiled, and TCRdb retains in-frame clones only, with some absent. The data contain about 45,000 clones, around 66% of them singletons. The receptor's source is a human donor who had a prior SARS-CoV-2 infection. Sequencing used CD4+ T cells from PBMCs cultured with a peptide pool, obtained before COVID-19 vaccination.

CDR3: CASSYVGQSYTF. Here the CDR3 DNA reads TGTGCCAGCAGTTACGTCGGACAGTCCTACACCTTC. The chain has TRBV6-6 and TRBJ1-2, with a weak D call TRBD1 (6 bases). Germline V gene data show CDR1 as MNHNY and CDR2 as SVGAGI (reference sequence). The CDR3 spans 12 residues. V lost 2 bases to trimming and J lost 10 bases, with 11 bases between them.